The 12 T cell receptor beta chains below were found in one sample sequenced in a study of cytomegalovirus exposure and HLA in healthy donors. Sequencing was performed with immunoSEQ multiplex PCR; in TCRdb, only in-frame clones are kept and a portion is missing. The sample has 82,000 or so clones; roughly 95% are singletons. Sequencing was done on a sample of PBMCs. These receptors were taken from a woman under 30 in good health and CMV-seronegative.

The chain couples TRBV19 to TRBJ1-5, with 9 nucleotides matching TRBD1. The junction had 4 bases not matched to a gene; V was cut back by 6 bases and J by 4 bases. This CDR3 has 14 amino acids. CDR1 and CDR2 (germline): LNHDA, SQIVND (reference sequence). The CDR3 loop reads CASSWGTGNQPQHF. The CDR3 bases are TGTGCCAGTAGCTGGGGGACAGGGAATCAGCCCCAGCATTTT.

This chain uses TRBV5-1 with TRBJ2-2; no reliable D call. V was shortened by 4 bases and J by 1 base, with 8 bases between the two germline ends. Germline CDR1 and CDR2: SGHRS and YFSETQ. This CDR3 contains 14 residues. Here the CDR3 DNA reads TGCGCCAGCAGCCTGTCAGGGAACACCGGGGAGCTGTTTTTT. Its translation: CASSLSGNTGELFF.

The rearrangement links TRBV28 to TRBJ1-5; D is undetermined. This CDR3 comprises 12 residues. Between the trimmed V and J ends, which lost 4 bases and 9 bases, there was a span of 10 bases. Germline CDR1 is MDHEN and CDR2 is SYDVKM. The CDR3 loop reads CASSYPLRPQHF. The CDR3 DNA reads as TGTGCCAGCAGTTACCCTCTAAGGCCCCAGCATTTT.

V and J are TRBV7-8 and TRBJ2-4, with a weak D call TRBD2 (6 bases). The germline V gene has CDR1 SGHVS and CDR2 FQNEAQ. This CDR3 contains 17 residues. Between the trimmed V and J ends, which lost 8 bases and 0 bases, there was a span of 20 bases. Here the CDR3 reads CASASGWVGVAKNIQYF. The CDR3 coding sequence is TGTGCCAGCGCCAGCGGGTGGGTAGGAGTAGCCAAAAACATTCAGTACTTC.

V gene TRBV5-1 combines with J gene TRBJ1-1, with D possibly being TRBD1 (5 bases). Trimming took 0 bases from V and 1 from J, leaving 13 bases between them. The CDR3 runs 16 residues. The germline V gene has CDR1 SGHRS and CDR2 YFSETQ. This CDR3 reads CASSLEQGLRNTEAFF. In DNA form, the CDR3 reads TGCGCCAGCAGCTTGGAGCAGGGCCTACGGAACACTGAAGCTTTCTTT.

This clone showed up just a few times. The chain couples TRBV19 to TRBJ2-5; possible D gene TRBD2, 6 bases. The CDR3 runs 13 residues. Germline-derived CDR1 and CDR2 are LNHDA and SQIVND (reference sequence). Trimming took 5 bases from V and 5 from J, leaving 12 bases between them. CDR3 sequence (DNA): TGTGCCAGTAGTCTAGCTGGGGGGGAGACCCAGTACTTC. It yields the protein CASSLAGGETQYF.

The chain employs TRBV20-1 and TRBJ2-7, with D unresolved. Trimming removed 5 bases from V and 2 bases from J, with 7 bases in between. The CDR3 runs to 11 residues. Germline-derived CDR1 and CDR2 are DFQATT and SNEGSKA (reference sequence). This CDR3 reads CSASIPYEQYF. CDR3 bases: TGCAGTGCTTCAATTCCCTACGAGCAGTACTTC.

This chain links TRBV11-2 with TRBJ1-2; D gene ambiguous. Germline values: CDR1 SGHAT, CDR2 FQNNGV. This CDR3 has 14 amino acids. Trimming shortened V by 7 bases and J by 5 bases, and 17 bases separated the two germline ends. CDR3 bases: TGTGCCAGCACCCGAGCGGGTTCCGGGTATGGCTACACCTTC. Protein product: CASTRAGSGYGYTF.

This chain links TRBV5-1 with TRBJ2-1; the D is unclear. V was cut by 3 bases and J by 0 bases, with 7 bases left in between. The CDR3 is 14 residues long. Germline V gene sequence: CDR1 SGHRS, CDR2 YFSETQ. The CDR3 protein is CASSYTGSYNEQFF. The CDR3 coding sequence is TGCGCCAGCAGCTACACGGGCTCCTACAATGAGCAGTTCTTC.

The J gene is TRBJ2-3, the V gene TRBV4-1; TRBD2 might be the D (5 bases). Trimming left V 2 bases short and J 0 bases short, with 9 bases between. The CDR3 spans 15 residues. Germline loops: CDR1 MGHRA, CDR2 YSYEKL. Here the CDR3 DNA reads TGCGCCAGCAGCCAAACTCGGGAAAGCACAGATACGCAGTATTTT. Translated: CASSQTRESTDTQYF.

The chain has TRBV27 and TRBJ1-2; 8 nucleotides agree with TRBD1. Trimming removed 5 bases from V and 8 bases from J; junction bases left unmatched: 16. The CDR3 is 16 amino acids. CDR1 and CDR2 from the germline V gene are MNHEY and SMNVEV (reference sequence). This CDR3 reads CASSVQGAPRRYGYTF. In DNA, the CDR3 is TGTGCCAGCAGTGTGCAGGGGGCTCCTCGACGGTACGGCTACACCTTC.

V is TRBV7-2 and J is TRBJ2-7; tentative D call: TRBD1 (6 bases). Germline CDR1 reads SGHTA; CDR2 reads FQGNSA. The CDR3 has 15 amino acids. Trimming shortened V by 3 bases and J by 7 bases, and 19 bases separated the two germline ends. The CDR3 DNA reads as TGTGCCAGCAGCTTGGTGGGACACCCCTCGGGAGAGCAGTACTTC. Its protein is CASSLVGHPSGEQYF.